These 28 T cell receptor beta chains were sequenced from one sample in a study of T-cell memory formation after mild COVID-19. MiXCR was run by TCRdb on the 5' RACE reads, yielding one entry per CDR3 protein. The sample gives approximately 210,000 distinct CDR3 sequences, approximately 10% of which show up once; 2.5% to 3.5% is in the top ten. Sequenced input: PBMCs or a T cell subset sorted from them (not recorded which). These receptors were taken from a young man who had mild COVID-19 (a few samples of this study predate the infection). Cell type and time point are not known.

This clonotype has a handful of counts. This chain uses TRBV6-9 with TRBJ2-2; maybe TRBD1 (5 bases). The ends were cut back, 6 bases at V and 8 bases at J, with 16 bases in the middle. CDR3 length: 14 amino acids. The V gene's germline CDR1 is MNHGY and CDR2 SVAAGI. CDR3 DNA sequence: TGTGCCAGCAGCCCTCTCAGGGTTTCGGGGGAGCTGTTTTTT. As protein: CASSPLRVSGELFF.

This chain connects TRBV2 to TRBJ2-1, with D tentatively TRBD1 (5 bases). Germline CDR1 reads SNHLY; CDR2 reads FYNNEI. The CDR3 runs to 14 residues. The ends were cut back, 4 bases at V and 10 bases at J, with 17 bases in the middle. The CDR3 DNA sequence: TGTGCCAGCAGTGGGGGCAGCCTTGGGTCGGAGCAGTTCTTC. It is translated as CASSGGSLGSEQFF.

There are a few counts of this clonotype. V and J are TRBV24-1 and TRBJ1-5, with D possibly being TRBD1 (5 bases). The CDR3 length is 16 residues. Between the trimmed V and J ends, which lost 5 bases and 7 bases, there was a span of 20 bases. Germline-derived CDR1 and CDR2 are KGHDR and SFDVKD. This CDR3 is CATSASGSGDRQPQHF. Written as DNA, the CDR3 is TGTGCCACCAGTGCCTCCGGCTCGGGGGATCGGCAGCCCCAGCATTTT.

The chain links TRBV5-1 to TRBJ2-5; 12 bases map to TRBD2. CDR3 length: 16 amino acids. Germline values: CDR1 SGHRS, CDR2 YFSETQ. J gave up 3 bases and V 1 base, and 4 bases lay outside the gene matches. The CDR3 DNA sequence: TGCGCCAGCAGCTTGTTACCTAGCGGGGGGGAAGAGACCCAGTACTTC. Amino acid sequence: CASSLLPSGGEETQYF.

This clonotype was seen more than once but under ten times. This sequence joins TRBV6-6 and TRBJ2-5; tentatively, D is TRBD2 (7 bases). Trimming took off 8 bases at V and 0 bases at J, with 10 bases between the two ends. Germline V lookup: CDR1 MNHNY, CDR2 SVGAGI (reference sequence). CDR3 length: 13 residues. The CDR3 is CASGGAYQETQYF. CDR3 DNA sequence: TGTGCCAGCGGGGGGGCATACCAAGAGACCCAGTACTTC.

The V gene is TRBV11-3, the J gene TRBJ1-3; D unclear. Germline V gene lookup returns CDR1 SGHNT and CDR2 YENEEA. With 5 bases removed from V and 11 bases from J, the gap between germline ends came to 16 bases. This CDR3 region has 13 residues. The CDR3 protein is CASSNGIGSPIYF. Here the CDR3 DNA reads TGTGCCAGCAGCAATGGGATCGGAAGCCCCATATATTTT.

The chain employs TRBV29-1 and TRBJ1-2; 11 bases match TRBD1. After removal of 6 bases from V and 6 bases from J, the junction contained 12 bases not matched to a gene. Germline V gene lookup returns CDR1 SQVTM and CDR2 ANQGSEA. This CDR3 has 15 amino acids. CDR3 sequence (DNA): TGCAGCGTCGACACCGGGACAGGGGGTTTGGATGGCTACACCTTC. Amino acid sequence: CSVDTGTGGLDGYTF.

V gene TRBV6-6 combines with J gene TRBJ2-5; a weak D match, TRBD2 (7 bases). The CDR3 runs 14 residues. Germline assignment: CDR1 MNHNY and CDR2 SVGAGI (reference sequence). The V end was cut by 5 bases, the J end by 5 bases, with 15 bases between. The CDR3 here is CASSIGGRVETQYF. For the CDR3, the DNA is TGTGCCAGCAGTATCGGGGGGCGCGTCGAGACCCAGTACTTC.

The table lists this clonotype with a few counts. The chain employs TRBV2 and TRBJ2-5; tentatively, D is TRBD1 (6 bases). Per germline, CDR1 SNHLY and CDR2 FYNNEI. The CDR3 is 16 amino acids. Between the trimmed V and J ends, which lost 6 bases and 4 bases, there was a span of 21 bases. CDR3 sequence: CASSLEGIGGGETQYF. Written as DNA, the CDR3 is TGTGCCAGCAGCCTAGAGGGGATAGGGGGTGGAGAGACCCAGTACTTC.

This clonotype was found many times. The rearrangement uses TRBV6-2 or TRBV6-3 and TRBJ2-7; weak D call: TRBD1 (6 bases). The CDR3 is made up of 12 amino acids. Germline loops: CDR1 MNHEY, CDR2 SVGEGT. V was cut by 6 bases and J by 3 bases, with 9 bases left in between. CDR3 amino acids: CASRGTHYEQYF. CDR3 DNA sequence: TGTGCCAGCAGAGGGACACACTACGAGCAGTACTTC.

This clonotype was observed at least ten times. This chain uses TRBV10-3 with TRBJ2-7; maybe TRBD1 (5 bases). Germline V gene lookup returns CDR1 ENHRY and CDR2 SYGVKD. The CDR3 is made up of 12 amino acids. The CDR3 nucleotides read TGTGATGGGGCGCCTATTTCCTACGAGCAGTACGTC. Protein product: CDGAPISYEQYV.

The chain uses TRBV6-6 and TRBJ2-7, with 8 nucleotides matching TRBD1. The CDR3 contains 15 residues. Germline trimming cut 4 bases from V and 1 base from J; bases unmatched to any gene: 6. Germline assignment: CDR1 MNHNY and CDR2 SVGAGI (reference sequence). The CDR3 bases are TGTGCCAGCAGTTTTCCGGGACAGGTGTCCTACGAGCAGTACTTC. As protein: CASSFPGQVSYEQYF.

In this sample, this clonotype turned up a few times. The V and J genes are TRBV20-1 and TRBJ1-1; 11 bases line up with TRBD1. With V trimmed by 4 bases and J by 3 bases, 13 bases remained unmatched. The V gene's germline CDR1 is DFQATT and CDR2 SNEGSKA (reference sequence). The CDR3 length is 17 residues. CDR3: CSAILWTGGGEDTEAFF. The CDR3 DNA is TGCAGTGCTATCCTTTGGACAGGGGGCGGTGAGGACACTGAAGCTTTCTTT.

This clonotype was seen only a few times. This chain uses TRBV9 with TRBJ2-3, with 10 bases lining up with TRBD2. The CDR3 has 17 amino acids. V shed 4 bases, J shed 4 bases, and the junction held 12 bases outside the gene matches. Germline V lookup: CDR1 SGDLS, CDR2 YYNGEE. The CDR3 DNA reads as TGTGCCAGCAGCACCCCTAGCGGGGGTGGTTTGGCAGATACGCAGTATTTT. Translated: CASSTPSGGGLADTQYF.

This clonotype was seen a few times. V usage is TRBV5-5 and J usage is TRBJ1-2, with D unresolved. CDR3 length: 14 amino acids. Between the trimmed V and J ends, which lost 7 bases and 4 bases, there was a span of 17 bases. CDR1 is SGHKS and CDR2 is YYEKEE in the germline V gene (reference sequence). CDR3 in DNA: TGTGCCAGCGACTTTGTTTTAAAGGGCTATGGCTACACCTTC. It specifies CASDFVLKGYGYTF.

This clonotype was detected only a few times. The DNA of the CDR3 is TGCGCCAGCAGCACCGGGGGGGCTTGGACCGGGGAGCTGTTTTTT. Translation gives CASSTGGAWTGELFF. The chain uses TRBV4-3 and TRBJ2-2, with 8 bases fitting TRBD2. Germline V lookup: CDR1 LGHNA, CDR2 YSLEER. The CDR3 is made up of 15 amino acids. With 5 bases clipped from V and 5 bases from J, the junction kept 7 bases outside the gene matches.

The rearrangement uses TRBV20-1 and TRBJ1-2; D not certain. V was clipped by 4 bases and J by 6 bases, with 3 bases between them. Germline V gene sequence: CDR1 DFQATT, CDR2 SNEGSKA (reference sequence). The CDR3 is made up of 9 amino acids. CDR3 region: CSATDGYTF. The CDR3 DNA sequence: TGCAGTGCTACGGATGGCTACACCTTC.

This clonotype appeared many times. This chain connects TRBV5-1 to TRBJ2-1; 7 bases fit TRBD1. The J segment lost 5 bases and the V segment lost 0 bases, leaving 8 bases of the junction unmatched. In germline, CDR1 is SGHRS, CDR2 YFSETQ. The CDR3 has 16 amino acids. CDR3 DNA: TGCGCCAGCAGCTTGGGCGACAGGGCAATCAACAATGAGCAGTTCTTC. Amino acid sequence: CASSLGDRAINNEQFF. Full variable domain (missing parts from reference TRBV5-1 and TRBJ2-1): KAGVTQTPRYLIKTRGQQVTLSCSPISGHRSVSWYQQTPGQGLQFLFEYFSETQRNKGNFPGRFSGRQFSNSRSEMNVSTLELGDSALYLCASSLGDRAINNEQFFGPGTRLTVL.

This clonotype appeared many times. The rearrangement joins TRBV7-9 to TRBJ1-1; tentative D call: TRBD1 (6 bases). This CDR3 has 14 residues. The germline V gene has CDR1 SEHNR and CDR2 FQNEAQ (reference sequence). Trimming pared 3 bases from V and 4 bases from J, leaving 12 bases between. The CDR3 spells CASSFAARGTEAFF. CDR3 sequence (DNA): TGTGCCAGCAGCTTCGCGGCCAGGGGCACTGAAGCTTTCTTT. Full variable domain (outside the CDR3, taken from reference TRBV7-9 and TRBJ1-1): DTGVSQNPRHKITKRGQNVTFRCDPISEHNRLYWYRQTLGQGPEFLTYFQNEAQLEKSRLLSDRFSAERPKGSFSTLEIQRTEQGDSAMYLCASSFAARGTEAFFGQGTRLTVV.

This chain joins TRBV18 and TRBJ2-2; 7 nucleotides agree with TRBD1. The trim removed 4 bases at V and 7 bases at J, leaving 9 bases unmatched. Germline values: CDR1 KGHSH, CDR2 LQKENI. The CDR3 extends over 15 amino acids. The CDR3 DNA reads TGTGCCAGCTCACGGGACAGACCTATGAGCGGGGAGCTGTTTTTT. Amino acid sequence: CASSRDRPMSGELFF.

V usage is TRBV4-1 and J usage is TRBJ2-7; TRBD1 matches at 8 bases. V lost 1 base, J lost 7 bases, and 3 bases stayed unmatched. The CDR3 has 13 amino acids. Germline CDR1 MGHRA, CDR2 YSYEKL. The CDR3 DNA reads as TGCGCCAGCAGCCAAGGGACAGGGCGGGAGCAGTACGTC. Encoded protein: CASSQGTGREQYV.

In this sample, this clonotype turned up many times. The chain couples TRBV5-1 to TRBJ2-5; possible D gene TRBD2, 5 bases. Germline V lookup: CDR1 SGHRS, CDR2 YFSETQ. This CDR3 contains 16 residues. Trimming took 4 bases from V and 5 from J, leaving 21 bases between them. As DNA, the CDR3 is TGCGCCAGCAGCATAAACCCGGTCGTACCGGGGGAGACCCAGTACTTC. Translating it yields CASSINPVVPGETQYF.

The rearrangement links TRBV7-8 to TRBJ2-7, with a possible D match to TRBD2 (5 bases). The CDR3 length is 17 residues. Between the trimmed V and J ends, which lost 4 bases and 3 bases, there was a span of 22 bases. CDR1 SGHVS and CDR2 FQNEAQ come from the germline V gene. This chain's CDR3 is CASSSHTTLVGIYEQYF. Written as DNA, the CDR3 is TGTGCCAGCAGCTCCCACACCACGCTAGTCGGGATCTACGAGCAGTACTTC.

This clonotype was observed a single time. V gene TRBV10-3 combines with J gene TRBJ1-2; 11 bases fit TRBD1. Germline V gene sequence: CDR1 ENHRY, CDR2 SYGVKD. J was trimmed by 2 bases and V by 4 bases; bases with no gene match: 6. The CDR3 has 16 amino acids. The CDR3 here is CAISGGQGERNYGYTF. CDR3 bases: TGTGCCATCAGTGGGGGACAGGGGGAGAGAAACTATGGCTACACCTTC.

This chain links TRBV6-1 with TRBJ2-3; D is undetermined. The length of the CDR3 is 11 residues. CDR1 MNHNS and CDR2 SASEGT come from the germline V gene. The V end was cut by 3 bases, the J end by 5 bases, with 3 bases between. CDR3 nucleotide sequence: TGTGCCAGCAGTGAGCAAGATACGCAGTATTTT. Protein: CASSEQDTQYF.

This clonotype was counted between two and nine times. The J gene is TRBJ1-1, the V gene TRBV6-5; D uncertain. This CDR3 contains 15 residues. Per germline, CDR1 MNHEY and CDR2 SVGAGI. V was clipped by 7 bases and J by 4 bases, with 19 bases between them. The CDR3 DNA follows: TGTGCCAGCAAAGCACTGGGAGGGCGAGTCACTGAAGCTTTCTTT. Protein product: CASKALGGRVTEAFF.

V gene TRBV27 combines with J gene TRBJ2-5; 7 nucleotides agree with TRBD2. Germline V gene sequence: CDR1 MNHEY, CDR2 SMNVEV (reference sequence). J was trimmed by 4 bases and V by 5 bases; bases with no gene match: 7. The CDR3 length is 14 residues. The CDR3 loop is CASSGPGGRETQYF. The CDR3 DNA follows: TGTGCCAGCAGTGGTCCGGGGGGTCGAGAGACCCAGTACTTC.

The table lists this clonotype with a few counts. The V gene is TRBV29-1, the J gene TRBJ1-1; D unclear. Looked up from germline, CDR1 is SQVTM and CDR2 is ANQGSEA. This CDR3 has 14 residues. Trimming shortened V by 5 bases and J by 2 bases, and 15 bases separated the two germline ends. This CDR3 reads CSVQQAGLNTEAFF. The DNA of the CDR3 is TGCAGCGTTCAGCAGGCTGGGTTAAACACTGAAGCTTTCTTT. Full variable domain (missing parts from reference TRBV29-1 and TRBJ1-1): SAVISQKPSRDICQRGTSLTIQCQVDSQVTMMFWYRQQPGQSLTLIATANQGSEATYESGFVIDKFPISRPNLTFSTLTVSNMSPEDSSIYLCSVQQAGLNTEAFFGQGTRLTVV.